The clone carrying this T cell receptor (beta chain) was detected only a few times. As yet, its antigen is unknown. With 5 bases removed from V and 3 bases from J, the gap between germline ends came to 10 bases. This CDR3 has 13 residues. Germline CDR1 reads MDHEN; CDR2 reads SYDVKM. Populations isolated by sorting all had purity greater than 98%. TCRB transcripts that were expressed got sequenced, as all of the isolated RNA had been reverse transcribed. The protocol was immunoSEQ multiplex PCR, while the TCRdb copy is restricted to in-frame clones and leaves out a portion. The table records 100,000 to 150,000 clones, around 9% of them present only once. The record originates from a study of beta chain features in type 1 diabetes. Study-level points and caveats: Shorter TCRB CDR3s, moderately but significantly so, were found in Type 1 diabetes patients in all four CD4+ subsets.

The receptor comes from a man aged 25 to 40 with type 1 diabetes. The rearrangement uses TRBV28 and TRBJ1-2; maybe TRBD1 (6 bases). What was sequenced was central memory CD4+ T cells from blood. CDR3 residues: CASSLTGYYGYTF. The DNA for the CDR3 is TGTGCCAGCAGTCTGACAGGCTACTATGGCTACACCTTC.